Each of the 11 T cell receptor beta chains below was sequenced from the same sample in a study of neoadjuvant anti-PD-1 for oral cavity cancer. Time point given: after neoadjuvant nivolumab, at surgical resection. Clones were read by immunoSEQ multiplex PCR, and TCRdb kept only the in-frame ones, dropping some. The sample shows approximately 15,000 clones, about four fifths of them seen only once. Sequenced here: PBMCs, sampled after nivolumab (anti-PD-1) treatment. The receptors come from a person between 40 and 80 years old with oral cavity squamous cell carcinoma.

The rearrangement joins TRBV21-1 to TRBJ2-4; TRBD2 is the table's D call, not checked against the DNA. TRBV21-1 is marked as a pseudogene. This CDR3 spans 20 amino acids. CDR3 protein: CASSRRDRELAGLAKNIQYF. CDR3 nucleotides: TGTGCCAGCAGCAGAAGGGACAGAGAACTAGCGGGGCTAGCCAAAAACATTCAGTACTTC.

The rearrangement links TRBV5-1 to TRBJ2-1, with 7 bases fitting TRBD2. The ends lost 5 bases at V and 7 bases at J; junction bases unmatched: 6. The CDR3 covers 13 residues. In germline, CDR1 is SGHRS, CDR2 YFSETQ. The CDR3 region is CASRLAPLNEQFF. The CDR3 region has the DNA TGCGCCAGCAGACTAGCGCCCTTAAATGAGCAGTTCTTC.

The J gene is TRBJ1-2, the V gene TRBV6-1; unclear D gene. This CDR3 contains 13 residues. CDR1 is MNHNS, CDR2 SASEGT, per germline. The V end was cut by 1 base, the J end by 8 bases, with 11 bases between. CDR3 region: CASSEGGLWGYTF. The CDR3 nucleotides are TGTGCCAGCAGTGAAGGAGGGCTCTGGGGCTACACCTTC.

DNA for the CDR3: TGTGCCAGCAGTTACTCCCATGCGGACATTCAGTACTTC. Protein: CASSYSHADIQYF. The chain couples TRBV6-5 to TRBJ2-4; D gene ambiguous. CDR1 is MNHEY, CDR2 SVGAGI, per germline. This CDR3 region has 13 residues. V lost 0 bases to trimming and J lost 8 bases, with 8 bases between them.

This clone has more than one count but fewer than ten. The V gene is TRBV6-1, the J gene TRBJ2-2; D uncertain. The germline V gene has CDR1 MNHNS and CDR2 SASEGT. The CDR3 covers 14 residues. V lost 8 bases and J lost 2, with 12 bases in between. This CDR3 is CASRKGYNTGELFF. CDR3 nucleotide sequence: TGTGCCAGCCGTAAGGGCTACAACACCGGGGAGCTGTTTTTT.

The V gene is TRBV14, the J gene TRBJ2-1, with 7 bases fitting TRBD1. This CDR3 is built from 14 residues. From germline, CDR1 is SGHDN and CDR2 FVKESK. Germline trimming cut 4 bases from V and 5 bases from J; bases unmatched to any gene: 5. The CDR3 nucleotides read TGTGCCAGCAGCCCCGTGGACAGGAACAATGAGCAGTTCTTC. Residues: CASSPVDRNNEQFF.

This chain connects TRBV7-2 to TRBJ2-7; D is possibly TRBD1 (5 bases). The CDR3 consists of 14 residues. Germline CDR1 and CDR2: SGHTA and FQGNSA. Trimming pared 2 bases from V and 3 bases from J, leaving 11 bases between. The CDR3 region is CASSLQAGYYEQYF. CDR3 nucleotide sequence: TGTGCCAGCAGCTTACAGGCAGGGTACTACGAGCAGTACTTC.

The CDR3 protein is CATLAEGDEQFF. The CDR3 bases are TGTGCCACACTAGCGGAAGGTGATGAGCAGTTCTTC. The chain is built from TRBV10-3 and TRBJ2-1; 8 nucleotides agree with TRBD2. Per the germline V gene, CDR1 is ENHRY and CDR2 is SYGVKD. With V trimmed by 10 bases and J by 8 bases, 7 bases remained unmatched. CDR3 size: 12 residues.

This clone has just one count. The CDR3 DNA is TGTGCCTGGAGTGTAGGAAGACTTGGATACAATGAGCAGTTCTTC. It specifies CAWSVGRLGYNEQFF. The V and J genes are TRBV30 and TRBJ2-1; D ambiguous. With 0 bases removed from V and 4 bases from J, the gap between germline ends came to 13 bases. The CDR3 runs to 15 residues. CDR1 is GTSNPN, CDR2 SVGIG, per germline (reference sequence).

The chain carries TRBV6-5 and TRBJ2-2; D not certain. The CDR3 length is 11 residues. V lost 8 bases and J lost 8, with 9 bases in between. Germline-derived CDR1 and CDR2 are MNHEY and SVGAGI. CDR3 sequence: CASGRGGELFF. Written as DNA, the CDR3 is TGTGCCAGCGGGCGTGGAGGGGAGCTGTTTTTT.

V and J are TRBV5-1 and TRBJ2-3; TRBD1 matches 8 bases. J gave up 1 base and V 4 bases, and 14 bases lay outside the gene matches. The CDR3 is 18 residues long. Germline V gene lookup returns CDR1 SGHRS and CDR2 YFSETQ. This chain's CDR3 is CASSPGQGALGGTDTQYF. For the CDR3, the DNA is TGCGCCAGCAGCCCAGGACAGGGCGCCTTGGGAGGCACAGATACGCAGTATTTT.